This entry describes one T cell receptor beta chain. Its antigen is as yet unknown. The data were taken from a study of cytomegalovirus exposure and HLA in healthy donors. Overall study: In a later analysis, it was reported that the 90 to 150 validation repertoires had been produced on the same platform as the 666 repertoires belonging to the first cohort. General study results and limits: It was reportedly the case that the classifier diagnosed cytomegalovirus status with high specificity and sensitivity. Rare TCR sequences predominated, though certain public TCRs were found in many donors. The study labeled fewer than 200 TCR beta chains cytomegalovirus-associated.

Sequenced by immunoSEQ multiplex PCR; TCRdb stores in-frame clones only, minus some. The sample lists 110,000 to 150,000 clones; 80% to 95% were seen once. Germline V gene sequence: CDR1 MNHNY, CDR2 SVGAGI (reference sequence). CDR3 length equals 15 residues. With V trimmed by 6 bases and J by 5 bases, 10 bases remained unmatched. This receptor was obtained from a man younger than 30 in good health and CMV-seronegative. The source material was PBMCs. J is TRBJ1-5 and V is TRBV6-6; 7 bases match TRBD1. The CDR3 here is CASSSSKGADQPQHF. The CDR3 DNA reads TGTGCCAGCAGCTCCTCGAAGGGGGCCGATCAGCCCCAGCATTTT.